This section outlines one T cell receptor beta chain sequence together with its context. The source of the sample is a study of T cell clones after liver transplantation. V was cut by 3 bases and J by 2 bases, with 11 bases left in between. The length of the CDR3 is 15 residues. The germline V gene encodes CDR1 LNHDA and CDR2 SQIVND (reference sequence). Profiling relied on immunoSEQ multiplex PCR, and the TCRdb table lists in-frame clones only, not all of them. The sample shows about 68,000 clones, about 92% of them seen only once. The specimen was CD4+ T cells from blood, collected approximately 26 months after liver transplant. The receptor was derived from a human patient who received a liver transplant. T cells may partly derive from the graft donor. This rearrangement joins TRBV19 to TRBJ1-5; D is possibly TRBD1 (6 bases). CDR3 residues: CASSIPGGGNQPQHF. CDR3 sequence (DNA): TGTGCCAGTAGTATCCCCGGGGGCGGCAATCAGCCCCAGCATTTT.